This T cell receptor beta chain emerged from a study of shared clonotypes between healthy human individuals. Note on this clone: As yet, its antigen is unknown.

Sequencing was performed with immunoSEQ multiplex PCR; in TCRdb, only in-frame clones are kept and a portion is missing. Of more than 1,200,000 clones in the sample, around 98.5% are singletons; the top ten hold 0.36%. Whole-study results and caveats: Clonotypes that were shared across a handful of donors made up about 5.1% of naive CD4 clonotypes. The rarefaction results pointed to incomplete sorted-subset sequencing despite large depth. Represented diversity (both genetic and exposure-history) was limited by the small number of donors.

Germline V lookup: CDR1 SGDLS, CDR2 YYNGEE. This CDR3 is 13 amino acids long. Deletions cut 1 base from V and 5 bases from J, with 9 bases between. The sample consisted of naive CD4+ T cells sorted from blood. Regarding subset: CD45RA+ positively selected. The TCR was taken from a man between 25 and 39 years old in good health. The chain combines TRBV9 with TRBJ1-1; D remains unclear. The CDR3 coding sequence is TGTGCCAGCAGCGTAATGGGAGGAACTGAAGCTTTCTTT. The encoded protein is CASSVMGGTEAFF. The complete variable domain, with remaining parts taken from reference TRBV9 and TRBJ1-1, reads DSGVTQTPKHLITATGQRVTLRCSPRSGDLSVYWYQQSLDQGLQFLIQYYNGEERAKGNILERFSAQQFPDLHSELNLSSLELGDSALYFCASSVMGGTEAFFGQGTRLTVV.